A selection of T cell receptor beta chains follows, all from one sample in a study of T cell responses to AZD1222 COVID-19 vaccine. The data were produced by immunoSEQ multiplex PCR, yet TCRdb's version contains in-frame clones alone and is incomplete. The top ten hold approximately 16% of the sample, which has 120,000 to 150,000 clones, 88% seen once. The sample here was peripheral blood, taken on day 0 of AZD1222 vaccination. The receptors come from an adult in good health. Both conserved end residues are trimmed from each CDR3.

V	J	CDR3
TRBV11-1	TRBJ2-3	ASSLEGVSTDTQY
TRBV30	TRBJ2-7	AWSRDRAGEQY
TRBV5-6	TRBJ2-3	ASSSWTSGLTDTQY
TRBV18	TRBJ1-2	ASSPPSPGNYGYT
TRBV7-2	TRBJ1-5	ASSLGTRQGLLNQPQH
TRBV2	TRBJ2-7	ARSGRLAYEQY
TRBV5-6	TRBJ2-2	ASNLAGGMNTGELF
TRBV7-2	TRBJ1-2	ASSPHLGGAGYGYT
TRBV19	TRBJ1-5	ASSIDPTDFRGPQH
TRBV14	TRBJ1-1	ASSQDSGGSTEAF
TRBV7-2	TRBJ1-2	ASSLRGANDGYT
TRBV4-2	TRBJ2-7	ASSQGSSYEQY
TRBV2	TRBJ1-1	ASRTPGGRVTEAF
TRBV28	TRBJ2-7	ASSLESALGTYEQY
TRBV6-6	TRBJ1-2	AGTGGYYGYT
TRBV19	TRBJ1-2	ASSLAGDRVWYGYT
TRBV6-5	TRBJ1-2	ASKGNYGYT
TRBV19	TRBJ1-2	ASSISRGTGNYGYT
TRBV19	TRBJ1-1	ASSIALARGGRRTEAF
TRBV28	TRBJ1-5	ASRATRQYNQPQH
TRBV4-1	TRBJ1-3	ASSQVGIGQGSNGESGNTIY
TRBV6-2/TRBV6-3	TRBJ1-5	ASSYRDGNQPQH
TRBV7-6	TRBJ1-5	ASSRMSGGNQPQH
TRBV5-4	TRBJ2-1	ASSFGQGSYNEQF
TRBV20-1	TRBJ2-5	SARDSETQY
TRBV6-6	TRBJ2-5	ASSPRTEETQY
TRBV5-6	TRBJ1-1	ASSLGPGKDGAF
TRBV19	TRBJ1-5	ASRASRDSNQPQH
TRBV19	TRBJ2-3	ASSSGTSGGSADTQY
TRBV27	TRBJ1-4	ASSTHRGTNEKLF
TRBV5-8	TRBJ1-6	ASSLAQPQNSPLH
TRBV5-8	TRBJ1-2	ASSLSGGPYGYT
TRBV9	TRBJ2-7	ASSVGLAGGDIYEQY
TRBV10-2	TRBJ1-6	ASSIQGDNSPLH
TRBV4-2	TRBJ2-1	ASSRTSGGDNEQF
TRBV7-2	TRBJ2-3	ASSPWGRGSTDTQY
TRBV19	TRBJ1-3	ASRKGPPGVGGNTIY
TRBV18	TRBJ1-3	ASSPKGPGDSGNTIY
TRBV27	TRBJ2-7	ASSLRQGGGEQY
TRBV11-2	TRBJ1-2	ASSLENYGYT
TRBV10-3	TRBJ1-2	AIRDGTLNRGRYT
TRBV7-7	TRBJ2-1	ASSRELAGGIYGGPREQF
TRBV19	TRBJ1-1	ASRQNTEAF
TRBV7-8	TRBJ2-1	ASSVTTGGSNYNEQF
TRBV4-2	TRBJ1-2	ASSQTEREIYGYT
TRBV29-1	TRBJ1-2	SVHTTVIYGYT
TRBV6-5	TRBJ1-5	ASSPGGSTNQPQH
TRBV6-6	TRBJ1-1	ATKEGPNTEAF
TRBV19	TRBJ2-3	ASSPGQGTLGVTDTQY
TRBV29-1	TRBJ2-3	SVLRADTDTQY
TRBV5-1	TRBJ1-2	ASRPGGSNYGYT
TRBV6-5	TRBJ2-1	ASRSGTGEYNEQF
TRBV7-8	TRBJ2-1	ASSLGAGGAYNEQF
TRBV18	TRBJ1-5	ASSPAGDQPQH
TRBV5-1	TRBJ1-2	ASSLQGQVNYGYT